The clone carrying this T cell receptor (beta chain) was detected many times. The antigen is not known. The source of the sample is a study of neurological immune-mediated disorders. Study-wide results and limits: Subjects shared no identical expanded-clone CDR3 amino acid sequences, suggesting private TCR-beta repertoires in all groups. It was the repertoires of 18 of 34 multiple sclerosis patients that phylogenetic grouping placed in one related-CDR3 cluster, which is a possible signature. While HTLV-1-associated myelopathy showed the greatest TCR clonal expansion, multiple sclerosis showed the least, falling below healthy controls.

Germline CDR1 SGHTA, CDR2 FQGNSA. CDR3 size: 15 residues. V was cut by 1 base and J by 6 bases, with 12 bases left in between. TCRdb reprocessed the 5' RACE reads via MiXCR and lists one record per CDR3 protein. The table includes tens of thousands of distinct CDR3 sequences, 4% detected once. The sample was CD4+ T cells from blood. V gene TRBV7-2 combines with J gene TRBJ2-2; D gene unclear. This TCR was sampled from a woman in her thirties or forties with multiple sclerosis. The CDR3 nucleotides read TGTGCCAGCAGCTTAGGAGGCGTTGGAGCCGGGGAGCTGTTTTTT. Its translation is CASSLGGVGAGELFF.